This entry lists 20 T cell receptor beta chains sequenced from one sample in a study of OX40 agonist ivuxolimab in advanced cancers. Data came from immunoSEQ multiplex PCR; TCRdb stores just in-frame clones and leaves some out. This sample has 80,000 to 100,000 clones, with around 85% found just once. Sequenced here: CD4+ or CD8+ T cells sorted from blood, sampled in a trial of the OX40 agonist ivuxolimab. Receptors originate from an adult with an advanced solid tumor such as melanoma, head and neck, liver or kidney cancer.

Notes on this clone: The same CDR3 is also encoded by other DNA sequences in this sample. The V gene is TRBV5-1, the J gene TRBJ1-2; D unresolved. The germline gives CDR1 SGHRS, CDR2 YFSETQ. This CDR3 is built from 14 residues. With 0 bases removed from V and 4 bases from J, the gap between germline ends came to 10 bases. In DNA, the CDR3 is TGCGCCAGCAGCTTGGCCCCAGAGACCTATGGCTACACCTTC. Amino acids: CASSLAPETYGYTF.

The CDR3 DNA follows: TGTGCCAGCAGCGTAGGGACACGGCCCCGCACAGATACGCAGTATTTT. This encodes CASSVGTRPRTDTQYF. The chain joins TRBV5-8 to TRBJ2-3, with a possible D match to TRBD1 (6 bases). Germline values: CDR1 SGHTS, CDR2 YDEGEE. The CDR3 runs 16 residues. The V end lost 4 bases, the J end lost 1 base, and 16 bases lay between the germline ends.

The rearrangement links TRBV5-4 to TRBJ1-4, with 7 bases lining up with TRBD1. The CDR3 is made up of 18 amino acids. CDR1 is SGHNT and CDR2 is YYREEE in the germline V gene (reference sequence). Trimming removed 3 bases from V and 2 bases from J; junction bases left unmatched: 13. CDR3 residues: CASSSGTERIGTNEKLFF. CDR3 coding DNA: TGTGCCAGCAGCTCTGGGACAGAAAGGATCGGGACTAATGAAAAACTGTTTTTT.

This clone was seen once. The genes are TRBV11-2 and TRBJ1-5, with D uncertain. Trimming cost V 2 bases and J 9 bases, with 5 bases left between them. The CDR3 spans 11 residues. Germline CDR1 and CDR2: SGHAT and FQNNGV. CDR3 loop: CASSLFSPQHF. In nucleotides, the CDR3 is TGTGCCAGCAGCTTATTCTCGCCCCAGCATTTT.

This clone occurred a few times. This chain joins TRBV28 and TRBJ2-7; maybe TRBD2 (5 bases). The germline V and J ends were trimmed by 2 bases and 2 bases, with 7 bases remaining between them. Germline loops: CDR1 MDHEN, CDR2 SYDVKM. The CDR3 is 13 amino acids. The CDR3 is CASSLQRTYEQYF. The CDR3 DNA follows: TGTGCCAGCAGTTTACAGCGGACCTACGAGCAGTACTTC.

The chain links TRBV7-2 to TRBJ2-1; D possibly corresponds to TRBD1 (7 bases). The germline CDR1 and CDR2 sequences are SGHTA and FQGNSA. Trimming took off 5 bases at V and 5 bases at J, with 13 bases between the two ends. CDR3 length: 14 residues. CDR3 loop: CASSPGDSHNEQFF. The CDR3 DNA reads as TGTGCCAGCAGCCCGGGGGACAGCCACAATGAGCAGTTCTTC.

The chain has TRBV5-1 and TRBJ1-1; a possible D gene is TRBD1 (5 bases). The germline gives CDR1 SGHRS, CDR2 YFSETQ. The length of the CDR3 is 17 residues. Trimming took off 0 bases at V and 1 base at J, with 16 bases between the two ends. The CDR3 DNA reads TGCGCCAGCAGCTTGGAATTGGTCGGGGGAACGAACACTGAAGCTTTCTTT. Protein product: CASSLELVGGTNTEAFF.

This clone has just a few counts. This chain links TRBV4-2 with TRBJ1-1; D is unclear. CDR1 and CDR2 from the germline V gene are LGHNA and YNFKEQ. The CDR3 has 15 amino acids. V lost 0 bases and J 4 bases, leaving 12 bases between the germline ends. This CDR3 is CASSQEVKLITEAFF. In nucleotides, the CDR3 is TGTGCCAGCAGCCAAGAGGTAAAGCTTATCACTGAAGCTTTCTTT.

The chain recombines TRBV19 with TRBJ1-4; 9 nucleotides align to TRBD1. The germline CDR1 and CDR2 sequences are LNHDA and SQIVND (reference sequence). V was pared by 2 bases and J by 10 bases, with 5 bases of the junction left unmatched. The CDR3 contains 14 residues. CDR3 protein: CASSIYRGQRKLFF. In DNA, the CDR3 is TGTGCCAGTAGTATATACAGGGGGCAACGAAAACTGTTTTTT. Full variable domain (outside the CDR3, taken from reference TRBV19 and TRBJ1-4): DGGITQSPKYLFRKEGQNVTLSCEQNLNHDAMYWYRQDPGQGLRLIYYSQIVNDFQKGDIAEGYSVSREKKESFPLTVTSAQKNPTAFYLCASSIYRGQRKLFFGSGTQLSVL.

This CDR3 reads CAISVGDTQYF. As DNA, the CDR3 is TGTGCCATCAGTGTGGGGGACACGCAGTATTTT. V gene TRBV10-3 combines with J gene TRBJ2-3; D may be TRBD1 or TRBD2 (5 bases each). Germline V gene lookup returns CDR1 ENHRY and CDR2 SYGVKD. This CDR3 spans 11 amino acids. The V end lost 4 bases, the J end lost 9 bases, and 8 bases lay between the germline ends.

The chain couples TRBV4-1 to TRBJ1-5, with TRBD1 matching over 7 bases. The CDR3 has 15 residues. V shed 4 bases and J 7 bases; nucleotides not matched to a gene: 10. Germline assignment: CDR1 MGHRA and CDR2 YSYEKL. The CDR3 loop is CASSPGGASGQPQHF. For the CDR3, the DNA is TGCGCCAGCAGCCCAGGGGGGGCAAGTGGCCAGCCCCAGCATTTT.

The rearrangement uses TRBV5-1 and TRBJ2-7, with a weak D call TRBD1 (6 bases). Germline-derived CDR1 and CDR2 are SGHRS and YFSETQ. Trimming took off 4 bases at V and 6 bases at J, with 20 bases between the two ends. The CDR3 length is 15 residues. DNA of the CDR3: TGCGCCAGCAGCGGTCTAACAGGGACCCGGGTCGAGCAGTACTTC. Its protein product is CASSGLTGTRVEQYF. Together with reference TRBV5-1 and TRBJ2-7, the CDR3 gives the full variable domain: KAGVTQTPRYLIKTRGQQVTLSCSPISGHRSVSWYQQTPGQGLQFLFEYFSETQRNKGNFPGRFSGRQFSNSRSEMNVSTLELGDSALYLCASSGLTGTRVEQYFGPGTRLTVT.

The gene calls are TRBV18 and TRBJ1-1, with D uncertain. Per the germline V gene, CDR1 is KGHSH and CDR2 is LQKENI. The CDR3 sequence is 13 residues long. The ends were cut back, 3 bases at V and 6 bases at J, with 11 bases in the middle. For the CDR3, the DNA is TGTGCCAGCTCACCGCAGGCCCTGGCTGAAGCTTTCTTT. It codes for CASSPQALAEAFF.

The chain joins TRBV4-1 to TRBJ2-4, with D hard to call. V shed 0 bases and J shed 3 bases, with 6 bases lying between them. Germline values: CDR1 MGHRA, CDR2 YSYEKL. The CDR3 is 14 residues long. This chain's CDR3 is CASSQEPGKNIQYF. DNA for the CDR3: TGCGCCAGCAGCCAAGAACCTGGCAAAAACATTCAGTACTTC.

This clone was seen a few times. This chain joins TRBV19 and TRBJ1-1, with D perhaps TRBD1 (5 bases). V was cut by 6 bases and J by 3 bases, with 20 bases left in between. The germline V gene encodes CDR1 LNHDA and CDR2 SQIVND (reference sequence). The CDR3 contains 16 residues. CDR3 bases: TGTGCCAGTAGGACATCTATTGGGGGATGGGACACTGAAGCTTTCTTT. Residues: CASRTSIGGWDTEAFF.

V usage is TRBV18 and J usage is TRBJ2-7; tentatively, D is TRBD2 (6 bases). Trimming stripped 2 bases from V and 9 bases from J, with 8 bases between. The CDR3 contains 11 residues. Germline CDR1 is KGHSH and CDR2 is LQKENI. The CDR3 DNA is TGTGCCAGCTCACCAGGGAGGTGGCAGTACTTC. This sequence encodes CASSPGRWQYF. The entire variable domain, with the rest obtained from reference TRBV18 and TRBJ2-7, is as follows: NAGVMQNPRHLVRRRGQEARLRCSPMKGHSHVYWYRQLPEEGLKFMVYLQKENIIDESGMPKERFSAEFPKEGPSILRIQQVVRGDSAAYFCASSPGRWQYFGPGTRLTVT.

CDR3 coding DNA: TGTGCCAGCAGCCCCGGCATGAGGGGATACCCCGGCTCTGGAAACACCATATATTTT. It specifies CASSPGMRGYPGSGNTIYF. This sequence joins TRBV13 and TRBJ1-3; tentatively, D is TRBD1 (5 bases). This CDR3 has 19 amino acids. V lost 5 bases and J lost 0, with 23 bases in between. The germline V gene encodes CDR1 PRHDT and CDR2 FYEKMQ (reference sequence).

The chain couples TRBV28 to TRBJ2-7; 10 bases line up with TRBD1. The CDR3 consists of 12 residues. V was clipped by 8 bases and J by 3 bases; unmatched bases: 1. From germline, CDR1 is MDHEN and CDR2 SYDVKM. The CDR3 bases are TGTGCCAGCCGGACAGGGGGCTACGAGCAGTACTTC. Amino acid sequence: CASRTGGYEQYF.

J is TRBJ2-7 and V is TRBV7-2, with TRBD1 as a possible D gene (6 bases). Trimming took 6 bases from V and 6 from J, leaving 18 bases between them. Germline assignment: CDR1 SGHTA and CDR2 FQGNSA. This CDR3 spans 14 amino acids. CDR3 in DNA: TGTGCCAGCAGTTACCGACAGGATCCAAGCGAGCAGTACTTC. Its translation is CASSYRQDPSEQYF.

This clone was seen once. The V call is TRBV4-3, the J call TRBJ2-5, with D tentatively TRBD1 or TRBD2 (5 bases each). The CDR3 is 16 amino acids. The germline V and J ends were trimmed by 4 bases and 4 bases, with 19 bases remaining between them. CDR1 and CDR2 from the germline V gene are LGHNA and YSLEER. The CDR3 loop is CASSPSGTGNLETQYF. CDR3 DNA sequence: TGCGCCAGCAGCCCGTCCGGGACGGGGAATTTAGAGACCCAGTACTTC.